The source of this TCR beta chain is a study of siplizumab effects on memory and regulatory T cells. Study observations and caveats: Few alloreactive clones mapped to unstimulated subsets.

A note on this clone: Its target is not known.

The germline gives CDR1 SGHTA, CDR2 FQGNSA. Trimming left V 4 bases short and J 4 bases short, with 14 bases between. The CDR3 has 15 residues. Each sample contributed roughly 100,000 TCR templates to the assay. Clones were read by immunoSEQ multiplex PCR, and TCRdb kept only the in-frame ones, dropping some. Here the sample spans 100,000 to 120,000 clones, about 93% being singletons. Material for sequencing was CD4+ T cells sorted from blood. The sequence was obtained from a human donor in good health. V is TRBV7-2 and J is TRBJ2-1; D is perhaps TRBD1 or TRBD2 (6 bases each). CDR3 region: CASSSRGERYNEQFF. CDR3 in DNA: TGTGCCAGCAGCTCGAGGGGGGAACGGTACAATGAGCAGTTCTTC.